This is a list of T cell receptor beta chains from one sample in a study of cytomegalovirus exposure and HLA in healthy donors. Sequencing used immunoSEQ multiplex PCR; TCRdb keeps in-frame clones, though not all of them. The sample table includes roughly 150,000 clones. The specimen sequenced was PBMCs. The receptors originated from a woman in her forties or fifties in good health and CMV-seronegative. Both conserved end residues are trimmed from each CDR3.

V: TRBV7-8; J: TRBJ1-1; CDR3: ASSYRTGLTEAF
V: TRBV30; J: TRBJ1-6; CDR3: AWRTAGDSPLH
V: TRBV6-4; J: TRBJ1-2; CDR3: ASSDGAGYT
V: TRBV2; J: TRBJ1-1; CDR3: ASSTGGAGRTEAF
V: TRBV28; J: TRBJ2-1; CDR3: ASSPRAPRYNEQF
V: TRBV7-9; J: TRBJ2-7; CDR3: ASSLGPLDSTYEQY
V: TRBV5-1; J: TRBJ2-3; CDR3: ASSLVGVGDLGLVQY
V: TRBV28; J: TRBJ2-4; CDR3: ASSLLGELAKNIQY
V: TRBV28; J: TRBJ1-5; CDR3: ASSSGQGSFNQPQH
V: TRBV5-1; J: TRBJ2-2; CDR3: ASSLEGAPLTGELF
V: TRBV27; J: TRBJ2-5; CDR3: ASSFGQGAQETQY
V: TRBV4-1; J: TRBJ2-7; CDR3: ASSQEPPSGTYEQY
V: TRBV5-6; J: TRBJ1-2; CDR3: ASTRTGGYYGYT
V: TRBV9; J: TRBJ2-7; CDR3: ASSVDSTYEQY
V: TRBV27; J: TRBJ2-7; CDR3: ASSLGGTYEQY
V: TRBV5-1; J: TRBJ1-6; CDR3: ASSPSGGINNSPLH